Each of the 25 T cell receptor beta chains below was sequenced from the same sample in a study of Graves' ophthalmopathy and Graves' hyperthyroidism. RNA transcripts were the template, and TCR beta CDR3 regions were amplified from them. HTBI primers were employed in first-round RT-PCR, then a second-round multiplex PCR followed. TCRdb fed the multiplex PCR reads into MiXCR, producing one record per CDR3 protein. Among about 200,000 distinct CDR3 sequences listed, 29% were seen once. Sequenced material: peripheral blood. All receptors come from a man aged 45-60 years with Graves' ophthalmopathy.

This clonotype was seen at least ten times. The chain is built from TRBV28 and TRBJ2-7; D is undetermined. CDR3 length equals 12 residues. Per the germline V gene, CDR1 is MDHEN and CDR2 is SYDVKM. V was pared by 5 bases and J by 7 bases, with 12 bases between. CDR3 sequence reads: CASSRTHLEQYF. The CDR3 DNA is TGTGCCAGCAGTCGGACCCACCTTGAGCAGTACTTC. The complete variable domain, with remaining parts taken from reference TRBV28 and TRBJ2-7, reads DVKVTQSSRYLVKRTGEKVFLECVQDMDHENMFWYRQDPGLGLRLIYFSYDVKMKEKGDIPEGYSVSREKKERFSLILESASTNQTSMYLCASSRTHLEQYFGPGTRLTVT.

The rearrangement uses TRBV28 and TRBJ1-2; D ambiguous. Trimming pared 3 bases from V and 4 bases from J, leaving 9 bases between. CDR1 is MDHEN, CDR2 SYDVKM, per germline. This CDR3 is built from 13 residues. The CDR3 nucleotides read TGTGCCAGCAGTTTTGCGCGGAGCTATGGCTACACCTTC. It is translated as CASSFARSYGYTF.

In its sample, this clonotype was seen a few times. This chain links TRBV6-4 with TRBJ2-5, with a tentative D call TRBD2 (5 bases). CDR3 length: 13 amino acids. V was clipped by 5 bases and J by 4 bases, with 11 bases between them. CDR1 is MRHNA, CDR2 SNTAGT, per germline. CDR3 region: CASSTGVGETQYF. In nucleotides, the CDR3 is TGTGCCAGCAGTACCGGGGTAGGAGAGACCCAGTACTTC.

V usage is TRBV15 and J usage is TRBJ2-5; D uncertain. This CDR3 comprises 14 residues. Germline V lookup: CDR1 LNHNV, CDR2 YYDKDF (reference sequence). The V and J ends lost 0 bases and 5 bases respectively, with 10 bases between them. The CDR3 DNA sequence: TGTGCCACCAGCAGAGATTCCCGGCCGGAGACCCAGTACTTC. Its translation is CATSRDSRPETQYF.

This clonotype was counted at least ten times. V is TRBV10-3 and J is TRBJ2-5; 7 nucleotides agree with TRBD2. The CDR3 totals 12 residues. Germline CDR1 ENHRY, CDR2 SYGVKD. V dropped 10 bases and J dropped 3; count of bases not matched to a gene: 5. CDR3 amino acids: CASGTTKETQYF. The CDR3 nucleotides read TGTGCCAGCGGGACTACCAAAGAGACCCAGTACTTC.

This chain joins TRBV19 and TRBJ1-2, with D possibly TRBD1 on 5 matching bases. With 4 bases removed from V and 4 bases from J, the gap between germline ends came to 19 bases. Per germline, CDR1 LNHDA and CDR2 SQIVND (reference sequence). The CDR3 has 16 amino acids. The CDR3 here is CASSTRWGTGGYGYTF. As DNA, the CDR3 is TGTGCCAGTAGTACGAGGTGGGGCACCGGGGGCTATGGCTACACCTTC.

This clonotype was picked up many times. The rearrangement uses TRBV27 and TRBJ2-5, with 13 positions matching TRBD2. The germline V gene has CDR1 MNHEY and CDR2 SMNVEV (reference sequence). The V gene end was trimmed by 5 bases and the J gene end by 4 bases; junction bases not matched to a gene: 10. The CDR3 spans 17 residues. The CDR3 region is CASSPQLAGGPGETQYF. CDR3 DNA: TGTGCCAGCAGTCCGCAACTAGCGGGAGGGCCGGGAGAGACCCAGTACTTC.

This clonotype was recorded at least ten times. The CDR3 sequence is CASSLGYNPYEQYF. In nucleotides, the CDR3 is TGTGCCAGCAGTTTGGGTTATAACCCCTACGAGCAGTACTTC. The gene calls are TRBV28 and TRBJ2-7; D gene uncertain. Trimming left V 3 bases short and J 2 bases short, with 11 bases between. CDR1 is MDHEN, CDR2 SYDVKM, per germline. The CDR3 totals 14 residues.

The DNA of the CDR3 is TGTGCCAGCAGCTTAGATGGGGAACCGAACACTGAAGCTTTCTTT. Amino acid sequence: CASSLDGEPNTEAFF. The chain employs TRBV7-9 and TRBJ1-1; no firm D call. Trimming shortened V by 1 base and J by 1 base, and 10 bases separated the two germline ends. This CDR3 is built from 15 residues. Germline V gene sequence: CDR1 SEHNR, CDR2 FQNEAQ (reference sequence).

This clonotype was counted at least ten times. The CDR3 DNA follows: TGTGCCAGCAGTTCCTCCTCATACGAGCAGTACTTC. Translating gives CASSSSSYEQYF. This sequence joins TRBV28 and TRBJ2-7; D remains ambiguous. The CDR3 sequence is 12 residues long. V was trimmed by 4 bases and J by 4 bases, leaving 8 bases between them. Germline V gene lookup returns CDR1 MDHEN and CDR2 SYDVKM.

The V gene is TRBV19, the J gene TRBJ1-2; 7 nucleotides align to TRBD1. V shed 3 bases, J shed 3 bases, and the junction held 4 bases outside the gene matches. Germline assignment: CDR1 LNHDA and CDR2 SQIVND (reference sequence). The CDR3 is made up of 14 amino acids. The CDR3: CASSIFGQDYGYTF. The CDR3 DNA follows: TGTGCCAGTAGTATTTTCGGACAGGACTATGGCTACACCTTC. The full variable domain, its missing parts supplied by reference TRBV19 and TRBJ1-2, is DGGITQSPKYLFRKEGQNVTLSCEQNLNHDAMYWYRQDPGQGLRLIYYSQIVNDFQKGDIAEGYSVSREKKESFPLTVTSAQKNPTAFYLCASSIFGQDYGYTFGSGTRLTVV.

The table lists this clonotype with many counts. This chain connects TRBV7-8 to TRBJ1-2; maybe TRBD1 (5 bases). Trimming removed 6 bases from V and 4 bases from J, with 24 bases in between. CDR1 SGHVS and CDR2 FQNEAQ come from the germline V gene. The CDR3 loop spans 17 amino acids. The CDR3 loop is CASSPIIYAGTVYGYTF. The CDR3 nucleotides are TGTGCCAGCAGTCCTATAATCTACGCTGGGACGGTCTATGGCTACACCTTC. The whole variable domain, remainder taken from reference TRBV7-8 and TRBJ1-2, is GAGVSQSPRYKVAKRGQDVALRCDPISGHVSLFWYQQALGQGPEFLTYFQNEAQLDKSGLPSDRFFAERPEGSVSTLKIQRTQQEDSAVYLCASSPIIYAGTVYGYTFGSGTRLTVV.

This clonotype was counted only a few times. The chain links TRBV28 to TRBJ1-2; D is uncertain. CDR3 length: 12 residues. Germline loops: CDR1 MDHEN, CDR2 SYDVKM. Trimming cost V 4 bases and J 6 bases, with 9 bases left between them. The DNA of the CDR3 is TGTGCCAGCAGTTCTTCTACTGATGGCTACACCTTC. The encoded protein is CASSSSTDGYTF.

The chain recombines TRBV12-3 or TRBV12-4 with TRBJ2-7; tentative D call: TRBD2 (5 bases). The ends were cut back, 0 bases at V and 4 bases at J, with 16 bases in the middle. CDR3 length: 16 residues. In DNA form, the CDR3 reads TGTGCCAGCAGTTTAGCGCAAGGCAGCCGAGGGTACGAGCAGTACTTC. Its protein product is CASSLAQGSRGYEQYF.

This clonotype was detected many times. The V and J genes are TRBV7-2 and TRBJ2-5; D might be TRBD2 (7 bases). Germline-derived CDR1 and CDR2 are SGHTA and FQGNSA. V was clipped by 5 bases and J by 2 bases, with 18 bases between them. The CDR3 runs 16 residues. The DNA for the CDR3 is TGTGCCAGCAGCAAGATGGGGGGGACACTTCAAGAGACCCAGTACTTC. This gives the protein CASSKMGGTLQETQYF.

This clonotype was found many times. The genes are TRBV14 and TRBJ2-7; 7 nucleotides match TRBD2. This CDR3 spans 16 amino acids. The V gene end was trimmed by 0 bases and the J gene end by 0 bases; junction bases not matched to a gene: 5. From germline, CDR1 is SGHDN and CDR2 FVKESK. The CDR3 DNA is TGTGCCAGCAGCCAAGATGCCGGGGGGAGCTCCTACGAGCAGTACTTC. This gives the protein CASSQDAGGSSYEQYF.

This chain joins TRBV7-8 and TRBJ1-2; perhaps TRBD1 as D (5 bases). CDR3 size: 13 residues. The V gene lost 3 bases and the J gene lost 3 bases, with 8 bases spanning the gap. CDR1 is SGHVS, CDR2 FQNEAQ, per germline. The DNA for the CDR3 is TGTGCCAGCAGCTTTTTCAGGGACTATGGCTACACCTTC. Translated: CASSFFRDYGYTF.

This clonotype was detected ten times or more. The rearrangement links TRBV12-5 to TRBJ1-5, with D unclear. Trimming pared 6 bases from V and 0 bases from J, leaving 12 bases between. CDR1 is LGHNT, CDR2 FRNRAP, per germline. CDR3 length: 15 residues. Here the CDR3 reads CASGPTLHSNQPQHF. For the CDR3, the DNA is TGTGCTAGTGGCCCAACACTCCATAGCAATCAGCCCCAGCATTTT.

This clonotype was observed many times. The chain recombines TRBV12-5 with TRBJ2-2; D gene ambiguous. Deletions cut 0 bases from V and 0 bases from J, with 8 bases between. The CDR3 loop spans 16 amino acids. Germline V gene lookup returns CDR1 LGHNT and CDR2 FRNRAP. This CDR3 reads CASGLVKKANTGELFF. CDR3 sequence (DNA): TGTGCTAGTGGTTTGGTAAAAAAAGCGAACACCGGGGAGCTGTTTTTT. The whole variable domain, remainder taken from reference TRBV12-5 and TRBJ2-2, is DARVTQTPRHKVTEMGQEVTMRCQPILGHNTVFWYRQTMMQGLELLAYFRNRAPLDDSGMPKDRFSAEMPDATLATLKIQPSEPRDSAVYFCASGLVKKANTGELFFGEGSRLTVL.

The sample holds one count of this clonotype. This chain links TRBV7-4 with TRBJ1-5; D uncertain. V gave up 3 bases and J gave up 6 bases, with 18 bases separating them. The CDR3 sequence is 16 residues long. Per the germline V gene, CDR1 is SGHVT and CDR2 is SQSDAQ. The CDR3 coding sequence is TGTGCCAGCAGCTTCCTTCTTTCGGGTTTATGTCAGCCCCAGCATTTT. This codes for CASSFLLSGLCQPQHF.

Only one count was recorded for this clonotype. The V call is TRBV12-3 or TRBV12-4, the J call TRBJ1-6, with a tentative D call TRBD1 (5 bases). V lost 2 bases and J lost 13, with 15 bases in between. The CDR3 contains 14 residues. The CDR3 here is CASSLLLLGDPLHF. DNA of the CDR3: TGTGCCAGCAGTTTATTACTCCTAGGGGACCCCCTCCACTTT.

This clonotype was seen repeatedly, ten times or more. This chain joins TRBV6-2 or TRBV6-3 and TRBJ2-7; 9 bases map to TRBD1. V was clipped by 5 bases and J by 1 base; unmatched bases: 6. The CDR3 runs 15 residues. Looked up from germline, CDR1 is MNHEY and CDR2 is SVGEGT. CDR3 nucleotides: TGTGCCAGCAGTACCCCCGGGACAGGGTCCTACGAGCAGTACTTC. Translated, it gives CASSTPGTGSYEQYF.

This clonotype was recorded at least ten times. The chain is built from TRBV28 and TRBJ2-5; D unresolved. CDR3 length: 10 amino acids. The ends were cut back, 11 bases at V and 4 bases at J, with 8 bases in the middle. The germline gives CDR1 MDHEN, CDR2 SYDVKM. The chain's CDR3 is CAASGETQYF. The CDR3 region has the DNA TGTGCCGCCTCTGGAGAGACCCAGTACTTC.

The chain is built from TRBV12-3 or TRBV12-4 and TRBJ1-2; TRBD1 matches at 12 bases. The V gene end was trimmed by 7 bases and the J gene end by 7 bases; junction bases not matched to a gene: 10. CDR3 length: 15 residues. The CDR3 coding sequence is TGTGCCAGCACGACGGGGGGACAGGGGGCGCTTGGCTACACCTTC. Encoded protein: CASTTGGQGALGYTF.

CDR3 sequence (DNA): TGTGCCGGTGGGAGGGCCTACGAGCAGTACTTC. This gives the protein CAGGRAYEQYF. The gene calls are TRBV2 and TRBJ2-7; 7 bases are a match to TRBD2. After removal of 11 bases from V and 2 bases from J, the junction contained 3 bases not matched to a gene. This CDR3 is built from 11 residues. Germline V lookup: CDR1 SNHLY, CDR2 FYNNEI.